The 11 T cell receptor beta chains reported below all come from one sample, sequenced in a study of blood T cell repertoires in COVID-19. Produced via immunoSEQ multiplex PCR; TCRdb's table is partial and in-frame only. The sample consists of over 200,000 clones, approximately 89% of them appearing once. The sequencing input was PBMCs or T cells enriched from blood (not recorded which). These receptors were collected from a woman younger than 45 who had been exposed to COVID-19.

The genes are TRBV6-5 and TRBJ2-3; 11 positions match TRBD2. CDR3 length equals 15 residues. Per the germline V gene, CDR1 is MNHEY and CDR2 is SVGAGI. J was trimmed by 2 bases and V by 4 bases; bases with no gene match: 2. The CDR3 here is CASSLAGGNTDTQYF. For the CDR3, the DNA is TGTGCCAGCAGTTTAGCGGGAGGGAACACAGATACGCAGTATTTT.

This chain joins TRBV19 and TRBJ2-3; tentatively, D is TRBD2 (6 bases). The V end lost 1 base, the J end lost 3 bases, and 11 bases lay between the germline ends. The CDR3 is 15 residues long. In germline, CDR1 is LNHDA, CDR2 SQIVND (reference sequence). The DNA of the CDR3 is TGTGCCAGTAGTATAGTAAGCGGGTTGACAGATACGCAGTATTTT. Amino acid sequence: CASSIVSGLTDTQYF.

The CDR3 nucleotides are TGTGCCAGCAGTCAACAACGAATGACTAGCCTCCAAGAGACCCAGTACTTC. Its translation: CASSQQRMTSLQETQYF. The rearrangement links TRBV28 to TRBJ2-5, with 7 bases lining up with TRBD2. The CDR3 consists of 17 residues. V was clipped by 5 bases and J by 1 base; unmatched bases: 13. The germline gives CDR1 MDHEN, CDR2 SYDVKM.

The chain combines TRBV4-1 with TRBJ2-3, with D uncertain. The V gene lost 0 bases and the J gene lost 0 bases, with 10 bases spanning the gap. Germline V gene data show CDR1 as MGHRA and CDR2 as YSYEKL. The CDR3 loop spans 16 amino acids. The CDR3 region has the DNA TGCGCCAGCAGCCAAGATTTGGGCTCTAGCACAGATACGCAGTATTTT. Translated, it gives CASSQDLGSSTDTQYF.

The chain recombines TRBV6-5 with TRBJ1-5; D might be TRBD1 (6 bases). Per the germline V gene, CDR1 is MNHEY and CDR2 is SVGAGI. V was trimmed by 7 bases and J by 7 bases, leaving 17 bases between them. The length of the CDR3 is 14 residues. The DNA for the CDR3 is TGTGCCAGCAAATCGCCGGGGGGCGGACAGCCCCAGCATTTT. It specifies CASKSPGGGQPQHF.

The chain links TRBV6-1 to TRBJ2-3, with TRBD1 matching 7 bases. Germline V lookup: CDR1 MNHNS, CDR2 SASEGT. This CDR3 region has 12 residues. The junction had 1 base not matched to a gene; V was cut back by 3 bases and J by 7 bases. CDR3 nucleotide sequence: TGTGCCAGCAGTGACAGGGGGTATACGCAGTATTTT. This sequence encodes CASSDRGYTQYF.

The rearrangement links TRBV5-1 to TRBJ2-3; 9 bases align to TRBD2. From germline, CDR1 is SGHRS and CDR2 YFSETQ. This CDR3 comprises 15 residues. V lost 1 base and J lost 5; bases outside the gene matches: 5. The CDR3 region is CASSLLAGAVDTQYF. CDR3 DNA sequence: TGCGCCAGCAGCTTGTTAGCGGGAGCGGTAGATACGCAGTATTTT.

The chain carries TRBV2 and TRBJ2-7, with 9 nucleotides matching TRBD2. CDR3 length equals 13 residues. CDR1 is SNHLY and CDR2 is FYNNEI in the germline V gene. V trimming: 4 bases; J trimming: 4 bases; junction bases outside the gene matches: 2. CDR3: CASSGAGGYEQYF. For the CDR3, the DNA is TGTGCCAGCAGTGGGGCGGGAGGGTACGAGCAGTACTTC.

V usage is TRBV18 and J usage is TRBJ1-2, with 7 bases that match TRBD1. V lost 4 bases to trimming and J lost 6 bases; unmatched junction nucleotides: 14. The CDR3 contains 16 residues. Germline CDR1 KGHSH, CDR2 LQKENI. In nucleotides, the CDR3 is TGTGCCAGCTCACTGCCAGTTTCGACAGGGAGCCATGGCTACACCTTC. Its protein product is CASSLPVSTGSHGYTF.

The chain combines TRBV5-6 with TRBJ2-3; 7 bases are a match to TRBD2. The CDR3 sequence is 16 residues long. Trimming took 1 base from V and 1 from J; bases not matched to a gene: 6. Germline-derived CDR1 and CDR2 are SGHDT and YYEEEE. Written as DNA, the CDR3 is TGTGCCAGCAGCTTGTTGGCGGGAGCGGGCACAGATACGCAGTATTTT. This translates into CASSLLAGAGTDTQYF.

The CDR3 reads CASSPTGEIEAFF. DNA of the CDR3: TGTGCCAGCAGCCCTACGGGGGAAATTGAAGCTTTCTTT. This chain links TRBV21-1 with TRBJ1-1. TRBV21-1 is described as a pseudogene. The length of the CDR3 is 13 residues.